Following are 27 T cell receptor beta chains from one sample sequenced in a study of blood T cell repertoires in COVID-19. Only in-frame clones appear in the TCRdb table, and some are missing; sequencing was by immunoSEQ multiplex PCR. The sample holds 150,000 to 190,000 clones, approximately 86% seen once. The sample was peripheral blood. Every receptor here comes from a woman in her seventies with acute or convalescent COVID-19.

J is TRBJ1-2 and V is TRBV28, with no clear D. The CDR3 is 14 residues long. Germline V gene lookup returns CDR1 MDHEN and CDR2 SYDVKM. V lost 5 bases and J 8 bases, leaving 18 bases between the germline ends. The CDR3 reads CASSQPSGTGGYTF. DNA of the CDR3: TGTGCCAGCAGTCAACCCAGCGGTACGGGAGGCTACACCTTC.

This clone was seen once. J is TRBJ1-2 and V is TRBV2; D is possibly TRBD1 (6 bases). CDR1 and CDR2 (germline): SNHLY, FYNNEI. The CDR3 length is 13 residues. The V and J ends lost 6 bases and 2 bases respectively, with 10 bases between them. As DNA, the CDR3 is TGTGCCAGCAGAAGGGGGATGAACTATGGCTACACCTTC. It translates to CASRRGMNYGYTF.

The chain combines TRBV7-6 with TRBJ1-1; no clear D gene. Germline CDR1 SGHVS, CDR2 FNYEAQ. The V gene lost 5 bases and the J gene lost 1 base, with 14 bases spanning the gap. CDR3 length equals 15 residues. Here the CDR3 reads CASSAAWERNTEAFF. CDR3 in DNA: TGTGCCAGCAGCGCGGCCTGGGAGAGGAACACTGAAGCTTTCTTT.

This clone appeared once. J is TRBJ1-2 and V is TRBV2; D gene unclear. CDR3 length: 13 amino acids. V lost 2 bases, J lost 1 base, and 5 bases lay in between. Germline V lookup: CDR1 SNHLY, CDR2 FYNNEI. CDR3 nucleotide sequence: TGTGCCAGCAGTGAACGGTTTAACTATGGCTACACCTTC. This sequence encodes CASSERFNYGYTF. Looking up the rest from reference TRBV2 and TRBJ1-2 gives the full variable domain: EPEVTQTPSHQVTQMGQEVILRCVPISNHLYFYWYRQILGQKVEFLVSFYNNEISEKSEIFDDQFSVERPDGSNFTLKIRSTKLEDSAMYFCASSERFNYGYTFGSGTRLTVV.

This clone was found once. This chain uses TRBV19 with TRBJ2-1; 10 bases agree with TRBD2. Germline V CDR1 and CDR2: LNHDA, SQIVND (reference sequence). There are 20 residues in the CDR3. The V gene end was trimmed by 3 bases and the J gene end by 3 bases; junction bases not matched to a gene: 17. The CDR3 protein is CASSIRELTLAGPIYNEQFF. DNA for the CDR3: TGTGCCAGTAGTATTAGGGAGTTAACACTAGCGGGGCCTATCTACAATGAGCAGTTCTTC.

The genes are TRBV19 and TRBJ1-2; 7 positions match TRBD1. Per germline, CDR1 LNHDA and CDR2 SQIVND (reference sequence). Unmatched junction bases numbered 6, after V lost 7 bases and J lost 4 bases. CDR3 length: 13 residues. The CDR3, as DNA: TGTGCCAGTACCCCGACAGGGCTCTATGGCTACACCTTC. As protein: CASTPTGLYGYTF.

This clone was detected only once. This chain uses TRBV7-9 with TRBJ1-5; TRBD1 is a possible D gene (6 bases). Germline CDR1 is SEHNR and CDR2 is FQNEAQ (reference sequence). The CDR3 length is 14 residues. Trimming shortened V by 2 bases and J by 5 bases, and 10 bases separated the two germline ends. CDR3 nucleotides: TGTGCCAGCAGCTTACAGGGGAAAGATCAGCCCCAGCATTTT. Protein: CASSLQGKDQPQHF.

This clone was seen a single time. The chain combines TRBV7-8 with TRBJ2-7; no firm D call. This CDR3 is 12 amino acids long. Germline CDR1 and CDR2: SGHVS and FQNEAQ. Trimming took 5 bases from V and 0 from J, leaving 5 bases between them. CDR3 sequence: CASSHSSYEQYF. The CDR3 DNA reads as TGTGCCAGCAGCCATAGCTCCTACGAGCAGTACTTC.

The chain recombines TRBV3-1 (or the pseudogene TRBV3-2) with TRBJ2-5; maybe TRBD2 (7 bases). The CDR3 loop spans 16 amino acids. Germline V gene sequence: CDR1 LGHDT, CDR2 YNNKEL (reference sequence). V gave up 2 bases and J gave up 3 bases, with 16 bases separating them. Here the CDR3 DNA reads TGTGCCAGCAGCCAACGGGGGGCCGCCCCCAAAGAGACCCAGTACTTC. It is translated as CASSQRGAAPKETQYF.

The chain employs TRBV6-4 and TRBJ1-6; TRBD1 is a possible D gene (5 bases). Trimming cost V 5 bases and J 10 bases, with 12 bases left between them. Per the germline V gene, CDR1 is MRHNA and CDR2 is SNTAGT. The CDR3 length is 13 residues. CDR3 nucleotide sequence: TGTGCCAGCAGTATGGATCCAGGGTCACCCCTCCACTTT. Translating gives CASSMDPGSPLHF.

This clone appeared a few times. The rearrangement links TRBV5-1 to TRBJ1-6, with a possible D match to TRBD1 (5 bases). Trimming removed 4 bases from V and 0 bases from J, with 11 bases in between. Germline V gene sequence: CDR1 SGHRS, CDR2 YFSETQ. This CDR3 is built from 16 residues. Written as DNA, the CDR3 is TGCGCCAGCAGCAACGGGGGTAGCTCCTATAATTCACCCCTCCACTTT. Its translation is CASSNGGSSYNSPLHF. Looking up the rest from reference TRBV5-1 and TRBJ1-6 gives the full variable domain: KAGVTQTPRYLIKTRGQQVTLSCSPISGHRSVSWYQQTPGQGLQFLFEYFSETQRNKGNFPGRFSGRQFSNSRSEMNVSTLELGDSALYLCASSNGGSSYNSPLHFGNGTRLTVT.

The chain uses TRBV3-1 (or the pseudogene TRBV3-2) and TRBJ1-4; the D gene is possibly TRBD1 (5 bases). The ends were cut back, 0 bases at V and 10 bases at J, with 18 bases in the middle. Looked up from germline, CDR1 is LGHDT and CDR2 is YNNKEL (reference sequence). This CDR3 comprises 16 residues. CDR3 nucleotides: TGTGCCAGCAGCCAAGATCGCGGGACTGGGGCGGGAAAACTGTTTTTT. Its translation is CASSQDRGTGAGKLFF.

The chain recombines TRBV2 with TRBJ2-7, with 7 bases that match TRBD2. This CDR3 comprises 13 residues. Per germline, CDR1 SNHLY and CDR2 FYNNEI. V shed 8 bases and J 3 bases; nucleotides not matched to a gene: 7. CDR3 loop: CASEGGDGYEQYV. The CDR3 DNA sequence: TGTGCCAGCGAGGGAGGGGACGGCTACGAGCAGTACGTC.

The genes are TRBV2 and TRBJ2-2; 8 nucleotides line up with TRBD2. Trimming removed 7 bases from V and 0 bases from J; junction bases left unmatched: 4. The CDR3 has 15 residues. Germline loops: CDR1 SNHLY, CDR2 FYNNEI. The CDR3 is CASNKRGSNTGELFF. The CDR3 bases are TGTGCCAGCAATAAGCGGGGGTCGAACACCGGGGAGCTGTTTTTT.

The chain carries TRBV7-8 and TRBJ2-7, with D possibly matching TRBD1 (7 bases). The CDR3 extends over 14 amino acids. CDR1 and CDR2 from the germline V gene are SGHVS and FQNEAQ. V was trimmed by 3 bases and J by 3 bases, leaving 12 bases between them. The CDR3 region has the DNA TGTGCCAGCAGCTTTGGACAGGAGGGCTACGAGCAGTACGTC. Protein: CASSFGQEGYEQYV.

CDR3 in DNA: TGTGCCAGCAGTGAAGCGCACGGTCAGGGGGCAAACACTGAAGCTTTCTTT. This gives the protein CASSEAHGQGANTEAFF. The V call is TRBV6-1, the J call TRBJ1-1; TRBD1 matches 8 bases. This CDR3 has 17 amino acids. The germline V gene has CDR1 MNHNS and CDR2 SASEGT. V trimming: 0 bases; J trimming: 2 bases; junction bases outside the gene matches: 8.

V usage is TRBV2 and J usage is TRBJ1-4; no clear D. The germline V gene encodes CDR1 SNHLY and CDR2 FYNNEI. V dropped 6 bases and J dropped 3 bases, with 14 bases sitting between them. CDR3 size: 15 residues. In nucleotides, the CDR3 is TGTGCCAGCAGGACTCGAGCAACTCCTAATGAAAAACTGTTTTTT. Its translation: CASRTRATPNEKLFF.

The chain recombines TRBV27 with TRBJ2-1; TRBD2 agrees at 7 bases. The V segment lost 7 bases and the J segment 0 bases; nucleotides outside the gene matches: 12. Per the germline V gene, CDR1 is MNHEY and CDR2 is SMNVEV (reference sequence). This CDR3 has 17 amino acids. The chain's CDR3 is CASTIRGAGSSYNEQFF. As DNA, the CDR3 is TGTGCCAGCACCATCCGGGGAGCGGGGAGCTCCTACAATGAGCAGTTCTTC.

The rearrangement uses TRBV6-5 and TRBJ1-4; no clear D gene. The CDR3 loop spans 15 amino acids. V was trimmed by 7 bases and J by 1 base, leaving 13 bases between them. From germline, CDR1 is MNHEY and CDR2 SVGAGI. The CDR3 loop is CASTRTSGTNEKLFF. In DNA, the CDR3 is TGTGCCAGCACCCGAACGTCGGGAACTAATGAAAAACTGTTTTTT.

The chain combines TRBV5-4 with TRBJ2-1; TRBD2 matches at 7 bases. The ends lost 4 bases at V and 7 bases at J; junction bases unmatched: 8. The CDR3 loop spans 14 amino acids. Germline V gives CDR1 SGHNT, CDR2 YYREEE (reference sequence). The CDR3 loop reads CASSPVTGGNEQFF. CDR3 nucleotides: TGTGCCAGCAGCCCGGTTACGGGAGGAAATGAGCAGTTCTTC.

The V and J genes are TRBV3-1 (or the pseudogene TRBV3-2) and TRBJ1-3; D is unresolved. The CDR3 sequence is 14 residues long. Germline V gene sequence: CDR1 LGHDT, CDR2 YNNKEL (reference sequence). V was shortened by 5 bases and J by 2 bases, with 10 bases between the two germline ends. The CDR3 DNA reads TGTGCCAGCAGCAAAAGAGGGACTGGAAACACCATATATTTT. Translated, it gives CASSKRGTGNTIYF.

The rearrangement uses TRBV29-1 and TRBJ1-4, with no clear D. Germline CDR1 is SQVTM and CDR2 is ANQGSEA. The CDR3 runs to 15 residues. The V and J ends lost 5 bases and 0 bases respectively, with 13 bases between them. CDR3 nucleotide sequence: TGCAGCGTTACGGCAGGCGCTGCAACTAATGAAAAACTGTTTTTT. The encoded protein is CSVTAGAATNEKLFF.

The chain has TRBV2 and TRBJ1-5, with D maybe TRBD1 (5 bases). The CDR3 consists of 16 residues. The V end lost 8 bases, the J end lost 5 bases, and 22 bases lay between the germline ends. Germline V gene data show CDR1 as SNHLY and CDR2 as FYNNEI. This CDR3 is CASLKTQAGNDQPQHF. The CDR3 DNA sequence: TGTGCCAGCCTCAAGACTCAGGCAGGGAACGATCAGCCCCAGCATTTT.

This chain joins TRBV5-6 and TRBJ2-3; no clear D gene. With 0 bases removed from V and 9 bases from J, the gap between germline ends came to 8 bases. Germline CDR1 is SGHDT and CDR2 is YYEEEE. The CDR3 consists of 12 residues. CDR3 region: CASSLALLTQYF. The CDR3, as DNA: TGTGCCAGCAGCTTGGCGCTACTGACGCAGTATTTT.

The chain couples TRBV15 to TRBJ2-1, with TRBD1 as a possible D gene (5 bases). The CDR3 runs 15 residues. Trimming pared 1 base from V and 9 bases from J, leaving 16 bases between. Germline V CDR1 and CDR2: LNHNV, YYDKDF (reference sequence). The DNA of the CDR3 is TGTGCCACCAGCAGAGTAGGGCAGGGAAAGGGTGAGCAGTTCTTC. It translates to CATSRVGQGKGEQFF.

In its sample, this clone was seen once. V is TRBV13 and J is TRBJ1-2; the D is unclear. The CDR3 contains 14 residues. The germline V and J ends were trimmed by 5 bases and 6 bases, with 16 bases remaining between them. Germline V gene lookup returns CDR1 PRHDT and CDR2 FYEKMQ (reference sequence). The CDR3 bases are TGTGCCAGCAGCCCTTCTGGGCGGGCGGATGGCTACACCTTC. Translating it yields CASSPSGRADGYTF.

The rearrangement joins TRBV21-1 to TRBJ2-2; the D call TRBD2 from the table was never checked on the DNA. TRBV21-1 represents a pseudogene. The length of the CDR3 is 14 residues. The CDR3 loop is CASKRSGGAGELFF. In DNA, the CDR3 is TGTGCCAGCAAACGTAGCGGGGGGGCCGGGGAGCTGTTTTTT.